What follows are 20 T cell receptor beta chains derived from one specimen sequenced in a study of radiation and T cells in renal cell carcinoma. Time point reported: blood 2 weeks post-SBRT. Regarding treatment: 15 Gy SBRT to primary tumor, nephrectomy 4 weeks later. Produced via immunoSEQ multiplex PCR; TCRdb's table is partial and in-frame only. The sample comprises roughly 150,000 clones, roughly 89% of which are singletons, and about an eighth rests with the top ten. The starting material was blood, obtained from a patient whose treatment included radiotherapy and nephrectomy. All receptors come from a woman aged 45-60 years with renal cell carcinoma.

This clone was observed a single time. The chain is built from TRBV10-3 and TRBJ1-5; tentative D call: TRBD1 (5 bases). CDR1 and CDR2 from the germline V gene are ENHRY and SYGVKD. This CDR3 spans 18 amino acids. Trimming took 0 bases from V and 2 from J, leaving 17 bases between them. The CDR3 reads CAISESGGPGSGNQPQHF. The CDR3 DNA reads as TGTGCCATCAGTGAGTCTGGGGGTCCGGGGAGTGGCAATCAGCCCCAGCATTTT.

For the CDR3, the DNA is TGTGCCAGCAGCCATGTCGCGGGGCTGGCCAAAAACATTCAGTACTTC. The encoded protein is CASSHVAGLAKNIQYF. The gene calls are TRBV13 and TRBJ2-4, with D maybe TRBD2 (6 bases). The CDR3 loop spans 16 amino acids. Germline V gene sequence: CDR1 PRHDT, CDR2 FYEKMQ (reference sequence). Trimming pared 5 bases from V and 1 base from J, leaving 15 bases between.

The chain links TRBV4-2 to TRBJ2-2; 10 nucleotides match TRBD2. This CDR3 has 17 amino acids. V lost 0 bases to trimming and J lost 6 bases; unmatched junction nucleotides: 7. CDR1 is LGHNA and CDR2 is YNFKEQ in the germline V gene. CDR3 residues: CASSQDLPGTSAGELFF. For the CDR3, the DNA is TGTGCCAGCAGCCAAGACCTCCCCGGGACTAGCGCCGGGGAGCTGTTTTTT.

This chain connects TRBV6-5 to TRBJ2-5, with D possibly TRBD2 on 5 matching bases. Trimming left V 6 bases short and J 2 bases short, with 13 bases between. The CDR3 is 14 amino acids. CDR1 MNHEY and CDR2 SVGAGI come from the germline V gene. DNA of the CDR3: TGTGCCAGCAGCCCCCTGGGAGTACAAGAGACCCAGTACTTC. Translated: CASSPLGVQETQYF.

This rearrangement joins TRBV11-2 to TRBJ1-1, with 7 positions matching TRBD1. Germline CDR1 reads SGHAT; CDR2 reads FQNNGV. V dropped 5 bases and J dropped 3; count of bases not matched to a gene: 6. The CDR3 spans 14 residues. CDR3 region: CASSPQGVHTEAFF. The DNA for the CDR3 is TGTGCCAGCAGCCCCCAGGGGGTACACACTGAAGCTTTCTTT.

The rearrangement links TRBV9 to TRBJ2-1; D might be TRBD2 (6 bases). The germline CDR1 and CDR2 sequences are SGDLS and YYNGEE. The V gene lost 1 base and the J gene lost 9 bases, with 17 bases spanning the gap. This CDR3 spans 15 amino acids. In nucleotides, the CDR3 is TGTGCCAGCAGCGTATACGCAACTAGCTTTGGTGAGCAGTTCTTC. It yields the protein CASSVYATSFGEQFF.

V and J are TRBV7-9 and TRBJ1-4; 7 bases match TRBD1. The CDR3 loop spans 13 amino acids. V gave up 5 bases and J gave up 7 bases; unmatched junction bases: 4. Germline lookup yields CDR1 SEHNR and CDR2 FQNEAQ (reference sequence). The CDR3 nucleotides read TGTGCCAGCAGCCCCGACAGGGTTGAAAAACTGTTTTTT. Residues: CASSPDRVEKLFF.

This clone has a single count. The CDR3 sequence: CASSSPSGDGETQYF. The CDR3, as DNA: TGTGCCAGCAGTTCCCCTAGCGGGGACGGAGAGACCCAGTACTTC. This chain links TRBV28 with TRBJ2-5; 9 bases are shared with TRBD2. Germline V CDR1 and CDR2: MDHEN, SYDVKM. J gave up 4 bases and V 4 bases, and 7 bases lay outside the gene matches. The length of the CDR3 is 15 residues.

This chain joins TRBV6-4 and TRBJ2-3, with 9 nucleotides matching TRBD2. This CDR3 has 16 amino acids. Germline trimming cut 0 bases from V and 3 bases from J; bases unmatched to any gene: 4. Germline assignment: CDR1 MRHNA and CDR2 SNTAGT. The CDR3: CASSDSSGGTTDTQYF. The CDR3 DNA reads TGTGCCAGCAGTGACTCTAGCGGGGGAACAACAGATACGCAGTATTTT.

The chain is built from TRBV6-5 and TRBJ1-5; the match to TRBD1 covers 7 bases. Germline-derived CDR1 and CDR2 are MNHEY and SVGAGI. CDR3 size: 14 residues. V lost 2 bases, J lost 7 bases, and 5 bases stayed unmatched. The CDR3 coding sequence is TGTGCCAGCAGTTACGGAGGGGGCGGGCAGCCCCAGCATTTT. Encoded protein: CASSYGGGGQPQHF.

The J gene is TRBJ1-2, the V gene TRBV6-6, with D tentatively TRBD1 (6 bases). V lost 5 bases to trimming and J lost 7 bases, with 11 bases between them. In germline, CDR1 is MNHNY, CDR2 SVGAGI (reference sequence). The length of the CDR3 is 12 residues. CDR3 amino acids: CASSADSSGYTF. The CDR3 coding sequence is TGTGCCAGCAGTGCGGACAGCTCTGGCTACACCTTC.

The V and J genes are TRBV30 and TRBJ2-3; D is possibly TRBD1 (6 bases). Germline CDR1 reads GTSNPN; CDR2 reads SVGIG (reference sequence). The V and J ends lost 3 bases and 3 bases respectively, with 16 bases between them. This CDR3 has 15 residues. The CDR3 is CAWREDTGQTDTQYF. CDR3 in DNA: TGTGCCTGGAGGGAGGATACAGGACAGACAGATACGCAGTATTTT. Using reference TRBV30 and TRBJ2-3 for the parts outside the CDR3, the full variable domain is SQTIHQWPATLVQPVGSPLSLECTVEGTSNPNLYWYRQAAGRGLQLLFYSVGIGQISSEVPQNLSASRPQDRQFILSSKKLLLSDSGFYLCAWREDTGQTDTQYFGPGTRLTVL.

The genes are TRBV5-1 and TRBJ2-7; D call uncertain. Germline CDR1 SGHRS, CDR2 YFSETQ. CDR3 length equals 13 residues. With 0 bases removed from V and 5 bases from J, the gap between germline ends came to 9 bases. The CDR3 sequence: CASSLETQDEQYF. The CDR3 region has the DNA TGCGCCAGCAGCTTGGAAACCCAGGACGAGCAGTACTTC.

This chain uses TRBV28 with TRBJ2-7; 11 bases match TRBD2. J was trimmed by 4 bases and V by 7 bases; bases with no gene match: 6. This CDR3 has 14 residues. Germline V CDR1 and CDR2: MDHEN, SYDVKM. CDR3 DNA: TGTGCCAGCACCCCCGGACTAGCGGGTTACGAGCAGTACTTC. Translation: CASTPGLAGYEQYF.

V gene TRBV6-1 combines with J gene TRBJ1-2; perhaps TRBD1 as D (6 bases). The CDR3 loop spans 15 amino acids. Germline lookup yields CDR1 MNHNS and CDR2 SASEGT. With 6 bases removed from V and 8 bases from J, the gap between germline ends came to 22 bases. CDR3 DNA: TGTGCCAGCAGACAATCACAGGGAGATCATGGCGGCTACACCTTC. This sequence encodes CASRQSQGDHGGYTF.

The V and J genes are TRBV7-6 and TRBJ2-6; D gene uncertain. V lost 5 bases and J 0 bases, leaving 14 bases between the germline ends. The CDR3 is made up of 17 amino acids. Looked up from germline, CDR1 is SGHVS and CDR2 is FNYEAQ. CDR3 nucleotide sequence: TGTGCCAGCAGCCCCATAGGTGGAAGCTCTGGGGCCAACGTCCTGACTTTC. Protein sequence: CASSPIGGSSGANVLTF.

The V and J genes are TRBV5-1 and TRBJ1-4, with a tentative D call TRBD1 (5 bases). The germline V and J ends were trimmed by 5 bases and 8 bases, with 19 bases remaining between them. Per the germline V gene, CDR1 is SGHRS and CDR2 is YFSETQ. The CDR3 contains 15 residues. This CDR3 reads CASSLNSIRGEKLFF. CDR3 in DNA: TGCGCCAGCAGTCTGAACTCAATAAGGGGCGAAAAACTGTTTTTT.

The chain has TRBV19 and TRBJ2-6; D uncertain. Germline CDR1 is LNHDA and CDR2 is SQIVND (reference sequence). The CDR3 loop spans 15 amino acids. V lost 7 bases and J lost 0, with 10 bases in between. Here the CDR3 reads CASKSAASGANVLTF. The CDR3 DNA is TGTGCCAGTAAGTCTGCAGCCTCTGGGGCCAACGTCCTGACTTTC.

The CDR3 protein is CASSLDGGSTDTQYF. The CDR3 DNA reads TGTGCCAGCAGCTTAGACGGGGGTAGCACAGATACGCAGTATTTT. The chain combines TRBV7-2 with TRBJ2-3, with TRBD2 as a possible D gene (6 bases). Trimming cost V 1 base and J 0 bases, with 8 bases left between them. The CDR3 covers 15 residues. Looked up from germline, CDR1 is SGHTA and CDR2 is FQGNSA.

J is TRBJ2-3 and V is TRBV10-3; D is undetermined. Germline CDR1 and CDR2: ENHRY and SYGVKD. The CDR3 loop spans 14 amino acids. V dropped 3 bases and J dropped 4 bases, with 11 bases sitting between them. The CDR3 DNA reads TGTGCCATCAGTGAAGCCAAAGGACCAGATACGCAGTATTTT. It codes for CAISEAKGPDTQYF.